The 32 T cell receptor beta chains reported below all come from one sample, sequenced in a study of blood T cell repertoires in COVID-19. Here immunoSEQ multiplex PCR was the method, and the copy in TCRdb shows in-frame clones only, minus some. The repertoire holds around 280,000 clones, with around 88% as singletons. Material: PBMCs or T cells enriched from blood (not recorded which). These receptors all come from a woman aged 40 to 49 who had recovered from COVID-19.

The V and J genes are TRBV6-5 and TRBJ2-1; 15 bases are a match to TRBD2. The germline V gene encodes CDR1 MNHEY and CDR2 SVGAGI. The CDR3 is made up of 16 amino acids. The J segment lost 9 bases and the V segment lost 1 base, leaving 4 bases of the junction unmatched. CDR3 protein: CASSYFRGLAGGEQFF. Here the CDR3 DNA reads TGTGCCAGCAGTTACTTTCGGGGACTAGCGGGAGGTGAGCAGTTCTTC.

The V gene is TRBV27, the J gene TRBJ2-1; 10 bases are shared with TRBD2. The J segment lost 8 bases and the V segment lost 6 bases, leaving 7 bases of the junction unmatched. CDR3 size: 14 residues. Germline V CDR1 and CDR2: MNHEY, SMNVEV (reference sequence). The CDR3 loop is CASRKREGRDEQFF. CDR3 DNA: TGTGCCAGCAGGAAGCGGGAGGGCCGGGATGAGCAGTTCTTC.

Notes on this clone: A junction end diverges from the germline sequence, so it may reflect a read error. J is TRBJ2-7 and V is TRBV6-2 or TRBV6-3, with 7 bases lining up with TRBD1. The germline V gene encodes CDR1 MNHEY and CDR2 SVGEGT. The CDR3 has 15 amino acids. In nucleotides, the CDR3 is TGTGCCAGCAGTTACCCCCGGGACAGATCCTCCGAGCAGTACTTC. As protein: CASSYPRDRSSEQYF.

CDR3 sequence (DNA): TGTGCCAGCAGCTTACCCCCGACTAGCGGTGAGCAGTTCTTC. Its translation: CASSLPPTSGEQFF. The V call is TRBV7-2, the J call TRBJ2-1; 9 bases are a match to TRBD2. The J segment lost 9 bases and the V segment lost 2 bases, leaving 5 bases of the junction unmatched. Germline V lookup: CDR1 SGHTA, CDR2 FQGNSA. This CDR3 region has 14 residues.

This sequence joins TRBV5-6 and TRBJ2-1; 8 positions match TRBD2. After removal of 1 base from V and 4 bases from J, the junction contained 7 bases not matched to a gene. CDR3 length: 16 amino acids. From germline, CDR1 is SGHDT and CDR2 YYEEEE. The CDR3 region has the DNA TGTGCCAGCAGCTTGTTCAGCGGGAGTGCGTACAATGAGCAGTTCTTC. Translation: CASSLFSGSAYNEQFF.

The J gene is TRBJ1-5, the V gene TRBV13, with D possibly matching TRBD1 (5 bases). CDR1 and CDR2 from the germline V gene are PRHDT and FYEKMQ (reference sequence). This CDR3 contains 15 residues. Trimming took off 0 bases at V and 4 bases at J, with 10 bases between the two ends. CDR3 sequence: CASSLGPRENQPQHF. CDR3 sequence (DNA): TGTGCCAGCAGCTTAGGCCCCAGGGAAAATCAGCCCCAGCATTTT.

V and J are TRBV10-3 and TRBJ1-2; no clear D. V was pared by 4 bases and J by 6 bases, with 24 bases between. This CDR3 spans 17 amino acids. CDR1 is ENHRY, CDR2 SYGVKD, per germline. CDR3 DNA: TGTGCCATCAGTGGGGCTCCGTCAGGCAGCGCGGGGAATGGCTACACCTTC. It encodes CAISGAPSGSAGNGYTF.

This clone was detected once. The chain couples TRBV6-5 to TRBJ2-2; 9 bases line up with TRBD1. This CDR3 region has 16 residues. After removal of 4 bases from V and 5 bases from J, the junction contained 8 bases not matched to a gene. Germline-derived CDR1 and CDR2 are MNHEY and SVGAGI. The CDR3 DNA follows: TGTGCCAGCAGTTCTAAAGGACAGGGGCGGACCGGGGAGCTGTTTTTT. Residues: CASSSKGQGRTGELFF.

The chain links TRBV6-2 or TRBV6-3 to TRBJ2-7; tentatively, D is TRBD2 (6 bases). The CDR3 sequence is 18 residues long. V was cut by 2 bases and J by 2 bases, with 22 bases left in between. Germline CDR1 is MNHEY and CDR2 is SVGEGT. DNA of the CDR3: TGTGCCAGCAGTTACCCCACGCGGGGCGGGCCGATTACCTACGAGCAGTACTTC. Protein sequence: CASSYPTRGGPITYEQYF.

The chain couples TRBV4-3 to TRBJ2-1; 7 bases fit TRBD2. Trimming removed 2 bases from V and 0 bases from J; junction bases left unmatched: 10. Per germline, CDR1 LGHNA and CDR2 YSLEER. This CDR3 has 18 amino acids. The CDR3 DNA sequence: TGCGCCAGCAGCCAACAGTTGGGGGGGTTGAGCTCCTACAATGAGCAGTTCTTC. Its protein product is CASSQQLGGLSSYNEQFF.

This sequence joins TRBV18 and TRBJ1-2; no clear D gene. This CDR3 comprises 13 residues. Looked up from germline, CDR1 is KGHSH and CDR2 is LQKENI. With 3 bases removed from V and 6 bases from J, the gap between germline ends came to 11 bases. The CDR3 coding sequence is TGTGCCAGCTCACCCGGCGACACCCATGGCTACACCTTC. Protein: CASSPGDTHGYTF.

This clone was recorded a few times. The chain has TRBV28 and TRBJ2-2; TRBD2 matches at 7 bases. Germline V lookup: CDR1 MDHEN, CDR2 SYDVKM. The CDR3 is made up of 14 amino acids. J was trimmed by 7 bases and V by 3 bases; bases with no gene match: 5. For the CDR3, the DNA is TGTGCCAGCAGTTTTGGACTAGACAACGGGGAGCTGTTTTTT. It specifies CASSFGLDNGELFF.

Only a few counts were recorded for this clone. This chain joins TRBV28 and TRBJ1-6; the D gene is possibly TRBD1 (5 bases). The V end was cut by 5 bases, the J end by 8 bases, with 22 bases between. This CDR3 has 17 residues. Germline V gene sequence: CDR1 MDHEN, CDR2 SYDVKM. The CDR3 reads CASSTPTVNGGDSPLHF. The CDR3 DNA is TGTGCCAGCAGTACCCCGACAGTCAACGGCGGGGATTCACCCCTCCACTTT.

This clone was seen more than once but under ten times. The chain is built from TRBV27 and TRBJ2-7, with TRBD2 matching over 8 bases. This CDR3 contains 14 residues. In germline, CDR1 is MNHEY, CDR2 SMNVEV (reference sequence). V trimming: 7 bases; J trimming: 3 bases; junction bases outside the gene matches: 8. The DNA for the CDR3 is TGTGCCAGCAAGGGCCTAGCGGGTCACTACGAGCAGTACTTC. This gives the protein CASKGLAGHYEQYF.

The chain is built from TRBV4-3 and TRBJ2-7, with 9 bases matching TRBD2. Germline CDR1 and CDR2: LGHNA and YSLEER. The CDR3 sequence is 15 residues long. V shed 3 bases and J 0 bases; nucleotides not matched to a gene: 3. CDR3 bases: TGCGCCAGCAGCCAGCTTAGCGGGAGCTCCTACGAGCAGTACTTC. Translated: CASSQLSGSSYEQYF.

The CDR3 DNA reads as TGTGCCAGCAGTTTGGGGACTTGGGAGCCCTCCTATGGCTACACCTTC. Translating it yields CASSLGTWEPSYGYTF. The rearrangement links TRBV28 to TRBJ1-2; TRBD1 is a possible D gene (5 bases). The germline V and J ends were trimmed by 3 bases and 4 bases, with 18 bases remaining between them. Germline V gene lookup returns CDR1 MDHEN and CDR2 SYDVKM. The CDR3 is 16 residues long.

Here the CDR3 DNA reads TGTGCCAGCAGTCCGAGGCCCTACCAAGAGACCCAGTACTTC. It is translated as CASSPRPYQETQYF. The genes are TRBV27 and TRBJ2-5, with no clear D. The CDR3 spans 14 residues. Germline V gene data show CDR1 as MNHEY and CDR2 as SMNVEV (reference sequence). Between the trimmed V and J ends, which lost 5 bases and 0 bases, there was a span of 10 bases.

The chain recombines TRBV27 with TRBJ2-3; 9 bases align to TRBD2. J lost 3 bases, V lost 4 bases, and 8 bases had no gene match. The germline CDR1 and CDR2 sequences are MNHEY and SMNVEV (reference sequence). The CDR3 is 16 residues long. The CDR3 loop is CASSSLPGLATDTQYF. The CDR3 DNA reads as TGTGCCAGCAGTTCCCTACCGGGACTAGCTACAGATACGCAGTATTTT.

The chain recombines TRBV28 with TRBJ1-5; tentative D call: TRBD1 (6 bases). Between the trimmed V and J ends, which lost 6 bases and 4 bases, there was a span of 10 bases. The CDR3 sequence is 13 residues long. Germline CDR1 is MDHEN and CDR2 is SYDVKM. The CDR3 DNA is TGTGCCAGCAGGCGACAGGTGAATCAGCCCCAGCATTTT. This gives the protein CASRRQVNQPQHF.

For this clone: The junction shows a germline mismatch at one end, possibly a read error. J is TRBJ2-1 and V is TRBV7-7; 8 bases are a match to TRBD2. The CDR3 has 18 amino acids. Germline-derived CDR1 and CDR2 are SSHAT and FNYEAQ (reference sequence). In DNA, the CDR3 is TGTGCTAGCAGCCAAACAGCGGGGGCCGTTCCCGGGGTGGATGAGCAGTTCTTC. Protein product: CASSQTAGAVPGVDEQFF.

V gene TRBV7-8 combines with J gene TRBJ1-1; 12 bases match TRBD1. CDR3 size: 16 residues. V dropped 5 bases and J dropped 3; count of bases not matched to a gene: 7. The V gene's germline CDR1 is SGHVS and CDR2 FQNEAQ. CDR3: CASSLRDRGLDTEAFF. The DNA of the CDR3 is TGTGCCAGCAGCCTCCGGGACAGGGGGCTCGACACTGAAGCTTTCTTT.

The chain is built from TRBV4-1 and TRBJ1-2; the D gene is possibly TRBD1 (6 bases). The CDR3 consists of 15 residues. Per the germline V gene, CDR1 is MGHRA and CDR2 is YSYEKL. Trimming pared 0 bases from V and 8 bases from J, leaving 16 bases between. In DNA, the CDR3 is TGCGCCAGCAGCCAAGATCTTTCACAGGGCCAGGGCTACACCTTC. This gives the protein CASSQDLSQGQGYTF.

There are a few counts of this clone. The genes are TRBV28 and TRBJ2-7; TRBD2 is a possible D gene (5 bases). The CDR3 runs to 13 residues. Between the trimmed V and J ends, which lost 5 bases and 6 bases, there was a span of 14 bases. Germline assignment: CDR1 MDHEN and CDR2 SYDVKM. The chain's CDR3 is CASSPTTPSEQYF. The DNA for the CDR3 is TGTGCCAGCAGTCCGACTACCCCCTCCGAGCAGTACTTC.

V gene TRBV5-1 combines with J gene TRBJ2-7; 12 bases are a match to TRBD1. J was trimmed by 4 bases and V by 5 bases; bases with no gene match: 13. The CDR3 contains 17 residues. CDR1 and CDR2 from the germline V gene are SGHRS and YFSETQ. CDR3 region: CASRPNPGTGGTYEQYF. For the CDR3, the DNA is TGCGCCAGCAGGCCGAATCCCGGGACAGGGGGCACATACGAGCAGTACTTC.

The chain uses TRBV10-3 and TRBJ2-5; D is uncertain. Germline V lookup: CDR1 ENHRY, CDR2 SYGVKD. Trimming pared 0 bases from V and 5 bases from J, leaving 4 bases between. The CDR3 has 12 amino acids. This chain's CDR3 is CAISESSETQYF. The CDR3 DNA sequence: TGTGCCATCAGTGAGTCGAGCGAGACCCAGTACTTC.

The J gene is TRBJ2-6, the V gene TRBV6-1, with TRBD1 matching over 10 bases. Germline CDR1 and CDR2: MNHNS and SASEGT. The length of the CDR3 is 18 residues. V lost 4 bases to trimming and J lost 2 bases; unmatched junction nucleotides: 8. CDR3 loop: CASSGGTGVRPGANVLTF. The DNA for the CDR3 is TGTGCCAGCAGTGGAGGGACAGGGGTCCGACCTGGGGCCAACGTCCTGACTTTC.

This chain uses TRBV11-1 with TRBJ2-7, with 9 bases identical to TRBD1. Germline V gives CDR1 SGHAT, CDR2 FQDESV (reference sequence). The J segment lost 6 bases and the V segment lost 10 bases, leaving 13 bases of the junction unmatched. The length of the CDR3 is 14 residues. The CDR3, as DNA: TGTGCCATCGGACCCCCGGGACAGGGTTGCGAGCAGTACTTC. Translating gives CAIGPPGQGCEQYF.

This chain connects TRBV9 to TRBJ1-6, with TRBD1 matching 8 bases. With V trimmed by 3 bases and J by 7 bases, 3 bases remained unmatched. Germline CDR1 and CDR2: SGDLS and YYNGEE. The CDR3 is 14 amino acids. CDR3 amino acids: CASSGQGPNSPLHF. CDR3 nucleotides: TGTGCCAGCAGCGGACAGGGGCCGAATTCACCCCTCCACTTT.

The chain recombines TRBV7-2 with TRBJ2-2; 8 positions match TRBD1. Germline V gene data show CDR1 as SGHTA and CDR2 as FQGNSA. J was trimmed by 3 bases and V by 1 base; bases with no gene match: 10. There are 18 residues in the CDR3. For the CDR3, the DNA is TGTGCCAGCAGCTTAGTCTGGACAGGGCCCGGTGACACCGGGGAGCTGTTTTTT. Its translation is CASSLVWTGPGDTGELFF.

Here the CDR3 reads CASSTSGGSYEQYF. The CDR3 bases are TGTGCCAGCAGCACTAGCGGGGGATCCTACGAGCAGTACTTC. The chain has TRBV28 and TRBJ2-7; 11 nucleotides align to TRBD2. In germline, CDR1 is MDHEN, CDR2 SYDVKM. This CDR3 has 14 amino acids. V gave up 6 bases and J gave up 1 base; unmatched junction bases: 2.

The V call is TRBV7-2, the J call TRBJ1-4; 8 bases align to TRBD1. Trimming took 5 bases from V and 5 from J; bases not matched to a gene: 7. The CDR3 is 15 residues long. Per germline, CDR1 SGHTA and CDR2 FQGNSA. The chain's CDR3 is CASSVRQGWNEKLFF. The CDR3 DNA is TGTGCCAGCAGCGTCCGACAGGGGTGGAATGAAAAACTGTTTTTT.

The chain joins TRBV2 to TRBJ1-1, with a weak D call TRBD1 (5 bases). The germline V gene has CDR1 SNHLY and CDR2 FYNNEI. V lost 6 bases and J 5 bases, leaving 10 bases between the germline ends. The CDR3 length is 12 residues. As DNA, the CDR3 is TGTGCCAGCAGGAGGGGAGGGACTGAAGCTTTCTTT. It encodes CASRRGGTEAFF.